The clone carrying this TCR beta chain has at least ten counts. No antigen is known for it. TCRdb re-called the 5' RACE reads with MiXCR, one entry per CDR3 protein. The top ten clones hold more than 0.6% of a sample with more than 110,000 distinct CDR3 sequences, 6.6% of them seen once. Germline loops: CDR1 SGHTA, CDR2 FQGNSA. This CDR3 is built from 15 residues. V shed 6 bases and J shed 2 bases, with 16 bases lying between them. This sample was included in a study of T cells after yellow fever vaccination. Study-wide points: It was a weaker secondary response, yet one that peaked faster, at day 5 versus 15. Abundant contaminating clonotypes from the bulk population could appear in FACS-sorted repertoires.

This clonotype was sampled from a man aged 30-40 years who received the YFV17D yellow fever vaccine. V gene TRBV7-2 combines with J gene TRBJ1-1, with no clear D. The source was CD4+ T cells sorted from PBMCs, collected 10 days after the yellow fever booster vaccination. The CDR3 protein is CASSPDRVINTEAFF. The CDR3 DNA sequence: TGTGCCAGCAGTCCCGACCGGGTGATAAACACTGAAGCTTTCTTT.